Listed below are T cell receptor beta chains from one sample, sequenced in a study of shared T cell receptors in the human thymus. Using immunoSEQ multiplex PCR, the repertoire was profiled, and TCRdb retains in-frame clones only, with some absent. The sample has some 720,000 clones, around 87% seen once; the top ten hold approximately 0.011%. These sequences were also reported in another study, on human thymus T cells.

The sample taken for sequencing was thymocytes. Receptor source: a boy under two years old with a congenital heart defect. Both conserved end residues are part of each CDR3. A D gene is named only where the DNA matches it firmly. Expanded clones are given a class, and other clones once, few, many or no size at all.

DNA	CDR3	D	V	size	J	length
TGTGCCAGCAGCTTCGGACAGGACCCTTACTCCTACGAGCAGTACTTC	CASSFGQDPYSYEQYF	TRBD1	TRBV7-8	once	TRBJ2-7	16
TGCGCCAGCAGCCAGGCCTTAAAGCGGGAGGGCCCTCGGGAGCAGTACTTC	CASSQALKREGPREQYF	TRBD2	TRBV5-1	-	TRBJ2-7	17
TGTGCCAGCAGATGCGGGGAACTTAACTATGGCTACACCTTC	CASRCGELNYGYTF	-	TRBV13	-	TRBJ1-2	14
TGTGCCAGCCTGACTTTCTACGAGCAGTACTTC	CASLTFYEQYF	-	TRBV7-6	-	TRBJ2-7	11
TGTGCCAGTAGTGACACCCCATCCGGGACAGCGAACCCCTACGAGCAGTACTTC	CASSDTPSGTANPYEQYF	TRBD1	TRBV19	-	TRBJ2-7	18
TGTGCCTATAGGGAGTACGAGCAGTACTTC	CAYREYEQYF	-	TRBV7-9	-	TRBJ2-7	10
TGCGCCAGCAGCTTGGGAGGGGGATCCAACTACGAGCAGTACTTC	CASSLGGGSNYEQYF	-	TRBV5-1	-	TRBJ2-7	15
TGTGCCAGCAGCTTACCAGGGCAGGCCCAAGGGTCTGGGGCCAACGTCCTGACTTTC	CASSLPGQAQGSGANVLTF	-	TRBV7-9	-	TRBJ2-6	19
TGTGCCAGCAGGGGGCCCATCAGGGGGCAGGATCAGCCCCAGCATTTT	CASRGPIRGQDQPQHF	TRBD1	TRBV16	-	TRBJ1-5	16
TGTGCCAGCAGCTTAGCGGCCCAGTATGGCTACACCTTC	CASSLAAQYGYTF	-	TRBV7-2	-	TRBJ1-2	13
TGTGCCAGCAGCCCCTCCAGAGAGACCCAGTACTTC	CASSPSRETQYF	-	TRBV11-2	-	TRBJ2-5	12
TGCGCCAGCAGCTCTCCGGGACTAGCGGTGAACACCGGGGAGCTGTTTTTT	CASSSPGLAVNTGELFF	TRBD2	TRBV5-1	-	TRBJ2-2	17
TGTGCCTGGAGTAAAGCGGGGAGCACAGATACGCAGTATTTT	CAWSKAGSTDTQYF	TRBD2	TRBV30	-	TRBJ2-3	14
TGTGCCAGCAGTTCCCCCGGACTTAATACGCAGTATTTT	CASSSPGLNTQYF	-	TRBV28	-	TRBJ2-3	13
TGCGCCAGCAGCCAAGCGACAGGGGGCAATCAGCCCCAGCATTTT	CASSQATGGNQPQHF	TRBD1	TRBV4-3	-	TRBJ1-5	15
TGTGCCAGCAGCCAAGATCAGGGGTCAGCTTTCTTT	CASSQDQGSAFF	-	TRBV4-2	-	TRBJ1-1	12